This section outlines one TCR beta chain sequence together with its context. The antigen is undetermined. This sample stems from a study of T-cell memory formation after mild COVID-19. Study context: Clusters were largely donor specific.

Findings and caveats of the study: The main location of contracting CD4+ clones was CM and EM, and that of contracting CD8+ clones was EMRA. Contracting clones from day 15 to 85 had balanced CD4/CD8; later expanders favoured CD4+.

Constant-segment-primed 5'RACE gave TCR alpha and TCR beta cDNA libraries with sample barcodes and UMIs. MiXCR, run by TCRdb on the 5' RACE reads, gives a single entry per CDR3 protein. The sample consists of some 130,000 distinct CDR3 sequences, almost 25% of them appearing once. Germline V gene sequence: CDR1 SQVTM, CDR2 ANQGSEA. The CDR3 has 12 amino acids. Trimming left V 6 bases short and J 4 bases short, with 11 bases between. The rearrangement links TRBV29-1 to TRBJ2-3; weak D call: TRBD1 (5 bases). The source is an adult woman who had mild COVID-19 (a few samples of this study predate the infection). Cell type and time point are not known. Sequenced sample: PBMCs or a T cell subset sorted from them (not recorded which). The CDR3 nucleotides read TGCAGCGTCGGACAAAATTCAGATACGCAGTATTTT. Amino acid sequence: CSVGQNSDTQYF.